The 30 T cell receptor beta chains given below trace back to one sample, sequenced in a study of metastatic and nonmetastatic thyroid tumors. Thyroid surgery took place with no prior treatment in any patient. TCRdb re-called the PCR reads via MiXCR. The profile covers approximately 8,000 clones, with 20% to 25% appearing a single time and roughly 28% taken by the ten largest. Sequenced input: tumor tissue. The receptors shown here come from a female donor with papillary thyroid cancer or a benign thyroid nodule (not recorded which). Some clones in this sample may be carry-over from other donors' samples.

This chain uses TRBV7-2 with TRBJ2-5; 9 positions agree with TRBD2. Germline V gene data show CDR1 as SGHTA and CDR2 as FQGNSA. Trimming took 1 base from V and 2 from J; bases not matched to a gene: 8. CDR3 length equals 17 residues. CDR3 sequence: CASSLGRLAGPQETQYF. CDR3 nucleotide sequence: TGTGCCAGCAGCTTAGGGAGGCTAGCGGGGCCTCAAGAGACCCAGTACTTC.

This clone is categorized as medium-sized. The CDR3 is CASRAGGRYEQYF. CDR3 DNA sequence: TGTGCCAGCCGGGCAGGGGGCAGGTACGAGCAGTACTTC. V is TRBV6-1 and J is TRBJ2-7; 8 nucleotides match TRBD1. Germline CDR1 reads MNHNS; CDR2 reads SASEGT. The CDR3 runs 13 residues. Trimming cost V 8 bases and J 4 bases; bases outside gene matches: 7.

CDR3 DNA: TGTGCCAGCAGCTTCGAGGCTCCGGGCGCGGGGGAGACCCAGTACTTC. Amino acid sequence: CASSFEAPGAGETQYF. The chain uses TRBV7-9 and TRBJ2-5; tentatively, D is TRBD2 (6 bases). The V gene's germline CDR1 is SEHNR and CDR2 FQNEAQ (reference sequence). V lost 3 bases to trimming and J lost 5 bases, with 19 bases between them. The CDR3 spans 16 residues.

This clone appeared a few times. The chain combines TRBV6-2 or TRBV6-3 with TRBJ1-5, with D unresolved. With 8 bases removed from V and 3 bases from J, the gap between germline ends came to 11 bases. Germline V CDR1 and CDR2: MNHEY, SVGEGT. The CDR3 totals 13 residues. The DNA of the CDR3 is TGTGCCAGCCGGAGAACACTCAATCAGCCCCAGCATTTT. Translated, it gives CASRRTLNQPQHF.

This chain connects TRBV10-1 to TRBJ2-2, with 7 nucleotides matching TRBD1. The CDR3 sequence is 14 residues long. Per germline, CDR1 WNHNN and CDR2 SYGVQD (reference sequence). The CDR3 sequence is CSSSSGQDTGELFF. In nucleotides, the CDR3 is TGCTCAAGCAGCAGTGGACAGGACACCGGGGAGCTGTTTTTT.

The V gene is TRBV7-2, the J gene TRBJ1-2; D might be TRBD1 (6 bases). CDR3 length: 15 amino acids. In germline, CDR1 is SGHTA, CDR2 FQGNSA. Between the trimmed V and J ends, which lost 1 base and 1 base, there was a span of 10 bases. In DNA, the CDR3 is TGTGCCAGCAGCTTAGTCGGGGGCCATAACTATGGCTACACCTTC. It is translated as CASSLVGGHNYGYTF.

V gene TRBV19 combines with J gene TRBJ2-7; D uncertain. The CDR3 contains 9 residues. Germline V gives CDR1 LNHDA, CDR2 SQIVND (reference sequence). V gave up 9 bases and J gave up 12 bases, with 12 bases separating them. The chain's CDR3 is CARPVGGYF. CDR3 DNA: TGTGCCAGACCGGTGGGCGGGTACTTC.

This clone was seen repeatedly, ten times or more. The rearrangement links TRBV4-1 to TRBJ1-5; the match to TRBD1 covers 7 bases. CDR3 length: 15 residues. CDR1 is MGHRA and CDR2 is YSYEKL in the germline V gene. V shed 3 bases, J shed 4 bases, and the junction held 6 bases outside the gene matches. CDR3 sequence reads: CASSQAGTANQPQHF. In DNA, the CDR3 is TGCGCCAGCAGCCAGGCAGGGACAGCTAATCAGCCCCAGCATTTT.

Comment on this clone: At one end the junction does not follow the germline gene, possibly because of a read error. The chain carries TRBV27 and TRBJ1-2; D is uncertain. CDR3 length: 14 residues. CDR1 and CDR2 (germline): MNHEY, SMNVEV (reference sequence). CDR3 sequence (DNA): TGTGCCAGCAGTTTAAAGCCTTATACCTATTGCTACACCTTC. This encodes CASSLKPYTYCYTF.

The CDR3 loop reads CANYGYTF. CDR3 nucleotide sequence: TGTGCTAACTATGGCTACACCTTC. V usage is TRBV10-3 and J usage is TRBJ1-2; D is unclear. The V gene's germline CDR1 is ENHRY and CDR2 SYGVKD. The CDR3 has 8 residues.

By proportion, this clone is medium-sized. The chain employs TRBV6-1 and TRBJ1-5; TRBD1 aligns across 8 bases. The germline V gene encodes CDR1 MNHNS and CDR2 SASEGT. The CDR3 covers 15 residues. J was trimmed by 1 base and V by 6 bases; bases with no gene match: 5. For the CDR3, the DNA is TGTGCCAGCAGCCCGGACAGGGACAGCAATCAGCCCCAGCATTTT. It yields the protein CASSPDRDSNQPQHF.

This clone occurred a few times. The chain carries TRBV6-1 and TRBJ2-7, with TRBD1 matching 10 bases. The V gene end was trimmed by 4 bases and the J gene end by 2 bases; junction bases not matched to a gene: 5. The V gene's germline CDR1 is MNHNS and CDR2 SASEGT. CDR3 length: 15 amino acids. DNA of the CDR3: TGTGCCAGCAGTGCATACGGACAGGGGGCCTACGAGCAGTACTTC. It specifies CASSAYGQGAYEQYF.

This chain links TRBV7-3 with TRBJ2-2, with D possibly being TRBD2 (5 bases). The length of the CDR3 is 15 residues. V was trimmed by 3 bases and J by 2 bases, leaving 10 bases between them. CDR1 and CDR2 (germline): SGHTA, FQGTGA. CDR3 coding DNA: TGTGCCAGCAGCTTCGCGGGCCGCAACACCGGGGAGCTGTTTTTT. This sequence encodes CASSFAGRNTGELFF.

In its sample, this clone was seen many times. This chain joins TRBV5-1 and TRBJ1-1, with D perhaps TRBD1 (6 bases). From germline, CDR1 is SGHRS and CDR2 YFSETQ. The CDR3 extends over 14 amino acids. The V end lost 0 bases, the J end lost 6 bases, and 12 bases lay between the germline ends. The CDR3 loop is CASSLAKDSSEAFF. In DNA form, the CDR3 reads TGCGCCAGCAGCTTGGCCAAGGACAGTTCTGAAGCTTTCTTT. Based on the CDR3 plus reference TRBV5-1 and TRBJ1-1, the full variable domain is KAGVTQTPRYLIKTRGQQVTLSCSPISGHRSVSWYQQTPGQGLQFLFEYFSETQRNKGNFPGRFSGRQFSNSRSEMNVSTLELGDSALYLCASSLAKDSSEAFFGQGTRLTVV.

A remark on this clone: This CDR3 is missing its conserved last phenylalanine or tryptophan, likely due to a read error. This chain uses TRBV28 with TRBJ1-5, with D unclear. This CDR3 contains 15 residues. Germline-derived CDR1 and CDR2 are MDHEN and SYDVKM. In DNA form, the CDR3 reads TGTGCCAGCAGTTTGGAAGGGAAGACGCTTCAGCGCCAGCATTTA. This gives the protein CASSLEGKTLQRQHL.

This clone was picked up many times. The rearrangement joins TRBV7-9 to TRBJ2-1; D may correspond to TRBD1 or TRBD2 (5 bases each). Germline values: CDR1 SEHNR, CDR2 FQNEAQ (reference sequence). The V and J ends lost 5 bases and 10 bases respectively, with 21 bases between them. This CDR3 is built from 15 residues. CDR3 region: CASSPGPSGSTEQFF. As DNA, the CDR3 is TGTGCCAGCAGCCCGGGACCCTCAGGGTCGACAGAGCAGTTCTTC. Filled out from reference TRBV7-9 and TRBJ2-1, the complete variable domain reads DTGVSQNPRHKITKRGQNVTFRCDPISEHNRLYWYRQTLGQGPEFLTYFQNEAQLEKSRLLSDRFSAERPKGSFSTLEIQRTEQGDSAMYLCASSPGPSGSTEQFFGPGTRLTVL.

The gene calls are TRBV18 and TRBJ2-7; 7 bases are shared with TRBD1. J lost 6 bases, V lost 1 base, and 6 bases had no gene match. CDR1 and CDR2 (germline): KGHSH, LQKENI. This CDR3 is built from 14 residues. The CDR3 DNA reads TGTGCCAGCTCACCACATGACAGGGACCCCGAGCAGTACTTC. Protein product: CASSPHDRDPEQYF.

This clone was counted between two and nine times. The chain has TRBV6-2 or TRBV6-3 and TRBJ1-6, with a possible D match to TRBD1 (6 bases). Trimming pared 2 bases from V and 6 bases from J, leaving 11 bases between. The CDR3 spans 15 residues. CDR1 MNHEY and CDR2 SVGEGT come from the germline V gene. The DNA of the CDR3 is TGTGCCAGCAGTTACGAGGGGGTGGGTAATTCACCCCTCCACTTT. Translating gives CASSYEGVGNSPLHF.

This chain uses TRBV6-2 or TRBV6-3 with TRBJ1-3; D is unclear. Germline lookup yields CDR1 MNHEY and CDR2 SVGEGT. CDR3 size: 14 residues. Trimming pared 6 bases from V and 0 bases from J, leaving 9 bases between. In nucleotides, the CDR3 is TGTGCCAGCAGCCCGTCACGCTCTGGAAACACCATATATTTT. Translating it yields CASSPSRSGNTIYF.

The chain combines TRBV2 with TRBJ2-1, with 9 bases identical to TRBD1. V shed 4 bases and J 3 bases; nucleotides not matched to a gene: 4. The CDR3 is 15 residues long. The germline CDR1 and CDR2 sequences are SNHLY and FYNNEI. CDR3 sequence: CASSGGTGIYNEQFF. The CDR3 nucleotides are TGTGCCAGCAGTGGGGGGACAGGGATCTACAATGAGCAGTTCTTC.

The rearrangement uses TRBV10-1 and TRBJ2-3, with 7 bases that match TRBD2. The CDR3 sequence is 14 residues long. V gave up 2 bases and J gave up 4 bases; unmatched junction bases: 3. The V gene's germline CDR1 is WNHNN and CDR2 SYGVQD (reference sequence). CDR3 nucleotide sequence: TGCGCCAGCAGTGAGGGGGAGGGCCCAGATACGCAGTATTTT. This translates into CASSEGEGPDTQYF.

This rearrangement joins TRBV6-2 or TRBV6-3 to TRBJ2-7, with unresolved D. V was trimmed by 5 bases and J by 2 bases, leaving 16 bases between them. The germline gives CDR1 MNHEY, CDR2 SVGEGT. The CDR3 consists of 15 residues. The CDR3 nucleotides read TGTGCCAGCAGTGACCAAGAAGGGCCCACCTACGAGCAGTACTTC. It specifies CASSDQEGPTYEQYF.

Relative to its sample, this clone is medium-sized. The chain carries TRBV28 and TRBJ2-2; tentatively, D is TRBD1 or TRBD2 (5 bases each). The CDR3 totals 14 residues. The germline V gene encodes CDR1 MDHEN and CDR2 SYDVKM. Trimming took 6 bases from V and 8 from J, leaving 16 bases between them. The CDR3: CASSVGTIIGELFF. DNA of the CDR3: TGTGCCAGCAGCGTCGGGACGATCATAGGGGAGCTGTTTTTT. The entire variable domain, with the rest obtained from reference TRBV28 and TRBJ2-2, is as follows: DVKVTQSSRYLVKRTGEKVFLECVQDMDHENMFWYRQDPGLGLRLIYFSYDVKMKEKGDIPEGYSVSREKKERFSLILESASTNQTSMYLCASSVGTIIGELFFGEGSRLTVL.

The rearrangement links TRBV19 to TRBJ1-2; D is perhaps TRBD1 (6 bases). V was clipped by 7 bases and J by 1 base, with 13 bases between them. CDR3 length: 14 amino acids. Germline V gene sequence: CDR1 LNHDA, CDR2 SQIVND (reference sequence). In DNA, the CDR3 is TGTGCCAGTACCCGACAGGCTGATAACTATGGCTACACCTTC. The encoded protein is CASTRQADNYGYTF.

The rearrangement joins TRBV28 to TRBJ1-5; no definite D call. CDR1 and CDR2 from the germline V gene are MDHEN and SYDVKM. The CDR3 consists of 14 residues. The germline V and J ends were trimmed by 3 bases and 7 bases, with 13 bases remaining between them. In nucleotides, the CDR3 is TGTGCCAGCAGTTTTGGAGTTCTTGGGCAGCCCCAGCATTTT. Translation gives CASSFGVLGQPQHF.

This clone showed up just a few times. J is TRBJ1-1 and V is TRBV10-2; 10 nucleotides agree with TRBD1. This CDR3 has 14 residues. V trimming: 4 bases; J trimming: 7 bases; junction bases outside the gene matches: 6. CDR1 WSHSY and CDR2 SAAADI come from the germline V gene. Here the CDR3 DNA reads TGCGCCAGCAGTGTGGGACAGGGGCCAAATGAAGCTTTCTTT. This translates into CASSVGQGPNEAFF.

This clone was seen only a few times. The chain joins TRBV6-5 to TRBJ2-1; 7 nucleotides line up with TRBD1. V shed 4 bases and J 4 bases; nucleotides not matched to a gene: 7. Germline lookup yields CDR1 MNHEY and CDR2 SVGAGI. CDR3 length: 15 residues. The CDR3 DNA reads TGTGCCAGCAGTTTACAAGGGGGCATATACAATGAGCAGTTCTTC. The encoded protein is CASSLQGGIYNEQFF.

In regard to this clone: A junction boundary mismatches the germline segment, possibly from a read error. The chain links TRBV5-1 to TRBJ2-7, with D possibly matching TRBD2 (5 bases). The CDR3 is 15 amino acids. Per germline, CDR1 SGHRS and CDR2 YFSETQ. In DNA form, the CDR3 reads TGCGCCAGCAGATTGGGTCTAGCTGCATCCTACGAGCAGTACTTC. Its protein product is CASRLGLAASYEQYF.

This rearrangement joins TRBV6-9 to TRBJ2-5, with 9 bases aligning to TRBD1. This CDR3 has 14 amino acids. In germline, CDR1 is MNHGY, CDR2 SVAAGI. V lost 3 bases and J lost 4; bases outside the gene matches: 3. The CDR3 DNA reads TGTGCCAGCAGTTACCCACAGGGGGCAGAGACCCAGTACTTC. Translated, it gives CASSYPQGAETQYF.

The CDR3 sequence is CASSGVASNTGELFF. The CDR3 bases are TGTGCCAGTAGTGGGGTAGCTTCGAACACCGGGGAGCTGTTTTTT. The chain combines TRBV19 with TRBJ2-2; no definite D call. V was cut by 5 bases and J by 0 bases, with 10 bases left in between. This CDR3 spans 15 amino acids. CDR1 is LNHDA and CDR2 is SQIVND in the germline V gene (reference sequence).